Listed below are T cell receptor beta chains from one sample, sequenced in a study of human T cells and chemical hapten exposure. MiXCR was run by TCRdb on the RACE reads, yielding one entry per CDR3 protein. Altogether approximately 68,000 distinct CDR3 sequences are present, 7.5% to 9.5% being singletons, with the ten largest covering roughly 3%. The sample was whole blood, taken in connection with sensitization to the hapten diphenylcyclopropenone (DPC). These receptors originate from a woman between 50 and 59 years old with alopecia areata. Some clones in this sample may be carry-over from other donors' samples. CDR3s include the opening cysteine and the closing phenylalanine or tryptophan. D genes are given only for firm matches. Clone size is shown for a subset of rows, as once, few, many or a class of expanded clone.

few	TRBV12-3/TRBV12-4	.	TRBJ2-1	TGTGCCAGCAGTCCCGACAATGAGCAGTTCTTC	CASSPDNEQFF
many	TRBV28	.	TRBJ1-1	TGTGCCAGCAGTTCCCAGGTCAAGAACACTGAAGCTTTCTTT	CASSSQVKNTEAFF
.	TRBV5-1	.	TRBJ2-1	TGCGCCAGCAGCTTAAGGCCCCCCACAGGGTTCGCTGAGCAGTTCTTC	CASSLRPPTGFAEQFF
few	TRBV18	.	TRBJ2-2	TGTGCCAGCTCACCCCTCGCACCTATTTCGTCAGCACAAGATACCGGGGAGCTGTTTTTT	CASSPLAPISSAQDTGELFF
many	TRBV13	.	TRBJ2-5	TGTGCCAGCAGTCAAGACTCGGAAGAGACCCAGTACTTC	CASSQDSEETQYF
.	TRBV28	.	TRBJ1-1	TGTGCCAGCAGTTTATTACAGGGAGTGAACACTGAAGCTTTCTTT	CASSLLQGVNTEAFF
many	TRBV28	.	TRBJ1-2	TGTGCCAGCAGTTATAGGGATTTCGGTCGTGGCTACACCTTC	CASSYRDFGRGYTF
many	TRBV20-1	.	TRBJ1-2	TGCAGTGCTAGAGAGGGACGGTACGTCTATGGCTACACCTTC	CSAREGRYVYGYTF
.	TRBV28	TRBD2	TRBJ2-3	TGTGCCAGCAGTTCCCGACTAGCGGGCGACACAGATACGCAGTATTTT	CASSSRLAGDTDTQYF
.	TRBV30	.	TRBJ1-5	TGTGCCTGGTCCGGCAATCAGCCCCAGCATTTT	CAWSGNQPQHF
many	TRBV29-1	.	TRBJ1-1	TGCAGCGTTGATGGGGGATTTAACACTGAAGCTTTCTTT	CSVDGGFNTEAFF
.	TRBV5-5	.	TRBJ1-1	TGTGCCAGCAGCCCCCCCCCGGCCGTTGAAGCTTTCTTT	CASSPPPAVEAFF
few	TRBV4-2	.	TRBJ1-5	TGTGCCAGCAGCCAAGTGGGGGGGGGTCAGCCCTTCAATCAGCCCCAGCATTTT	CASSQVGGGQPFNQPQHF
few	TRBV2	.	TRBJ2-5	TGTGCCAGCAGTCGCGCCCCCAAGACCCAGTACTTC	CASSRAPKTQYF
few	TRBV6-2/TRBV6-3	.	TRBJ1-1	TGTGCCAGCAGTTACTCGCCAGGGAGGGCGGACACTGAAGCTTTCTTT	CASSYSPGRADTEAFF
.	TRBV12-3/TRBV12-4	TRBD1	TRBJ1-1	TGTGCCAGCAGTTTCGGGACAGAGAACACTGAAGCTTTCTTT	CASSFGTENTEAFF
few	TRBV12-3/TRBV12-4	TRBD2	TRBJ2-1	TGTGCCAGCAGTTTTGTCGGGGGGTATGAGCAGTTCTTC	CASSFVGGYEQFF
.	TRBV12-3/TRBV12-4	.	TRBJ1-1	TGTGCCAGCAGTTTAGGAGGGAGGTCTGAAGCTTTCTTT	CASSLGGRSEAFF
few	TRBV20-1	.	TRBJ1-2	TGCAGTGCTAGGGTCTTCACTATGAAGACTAACTATGGCTACACCTTC	CSARVFTMKTNYGYTF
few	TRBV2	.	TRBJ1-1	TGTGCCAGCAGTGAGGATGAAGCTTTCTTT	CASSEDEAFF
few	TRBV19	.	TRBJ1-5	TGTGCCAGTAGTACAGCACAGGGTTTCAATCAGCCCCAGCATTTT	CASSTAQGFNQPQHF
many	TRBV24-1	.	TRBJ2-7	TGTGCCACCAGTGAACCCGGTGGCGAGCAGTACTTC	CATSEPGGEQYF
many	TRBV30	TRBD1	TRBJ1-3	TGTGCCTGGAGTGCCGGGACAGGGGGCTTCGGAAACACCATATATTTT	CAWSAGTGGFGNTIYF
few	TRBV29-1	.	TRBJ2-5	TGCAGCGGCTTGTGGGAGACCCAGTACTTC	CSGLWETQYF
few	TRBV6-5	TRBD2	TRBJ2-3	TGTGCCAGCAGCCCCACCGGACTAGCGGGGGCACTCACAGATACGCAGTATTTT	CASSPTGLAGALTDTQYF
few	TRBV9	.	TRBJ1-6	TGTGCCAGCAGCGTAGCGGGAGAGAATTCACCCCTCCACTTT	CASSVAGENSPLHF
few	TRBV29-1	TRBD1	TRBJ1-5	TGCAGCGTTGAAGCTGACAGGGACAATCAGCCCCAGCATTTT	CSVEADRDNQPQHF
.	TRBV7-2	TRBD2	TRBJ2-1	TGTGCCAGCAGCTCTTTCGGGTTTGCAGCGGGGGGGCGTAATGAGCAGTTCTTC	CASSSFGFAAGGRNEQFF
large	TRBV2	.	TRBJ1-2	TGTGCCAGCAGGGTCACACGAGGGTCCTATGTGAACTATGGCTACACCTTC	CASRVTRGSYVNYGYTF
.	TRBV29-1	TRBD1	TRBJ2-3	TGCAGCGTTGTACGGGGGACAGGGCGCACAGATACGCAGTATTTT	CSVVRGTGRTDTQYF
many	TRBV6-1	.	TRBJ1-1	TGTGCCAGCAGCTTCGGTTCAGAGGTGGCTTTCTTT	CASSFGSEVAFF
many	TRBV6-6	.	TRBJ2-3	TGTGCCAGCTCCTTGCGGGGAACAGATACGCAGTATTTT	CASSLRGTDTQYF
many	TRBV18	.	TRBJ1-1	TGTGCCAGCTCACCCGACCGAGACGCCGGTGAAGCTTTCTTT	CASSPDRDAGEAFF
few	TRBV19	TRBD1	TRBJ1-6	TGTGCCAGTACCCTCGGGACAGGGGTGAATTCACCCCTCCACTTT	CASTLGTGVNSPLHF
.	TRBV14	.	TRBJ2-5	TGTGCCAGCAGCCAAAGCCGGGACCCCTTTACCCAGTACTTC	CASSQSRDPFTQYF
.	TRBV27	.	TRBJ2-6	TGTGCCAGCAGAGTGTCCTCAGGGGCCAACGTCCTGACTTTC	CASRVSSGANVLTF
few	TRBV10-3	TRBD1	TRBJ2-3	TGTGCCATCAGTGAGCCCCTGGACAGGGATCCAGATACGCAGTATTTT	CAISEPLDRDPDTQYF
.	TRBV7-8	TRBD2	TRBJ2-2	TGTGCCAGCAGACAGACTAGCGGGGACACCGGGGAGCTGTTTTTT	CASRQTSGDTGELFF
few	TRBV6-5	.	TRBJ1-2	TGTGCCAGCAGTTACTCGTCCCACGTGGTTACCAATGGCTACACCTTC	CASSYSSHVVTNGYTF
few	TRBV25-1	.	TRBJ2-3	TGTGCCAGCAGCGGAGGGTTTACTCAAAGCACAGATACGCAGTATTTT	CASSGGFTQSTDTQYF
few	TRBV20-1	.	TRBJ2-7	TGCAGTGCTAGAGAGATGAGGGACCTCACCTACGAGCAGTACTTC	CSAREMRDLTYEQYF
many	TRBV13	.	TRBJ2-3	TGTGCCAGCAGCCCCCCGGAAACTAGCACAGATACGCAGTATTTT	CASSPPETSTDTQYF
many	TRBV6-6	.	TRBJ1-5	TGTGCCAGCCTGGAGGTCGGGTATAGCAATCAGCCCCAGCATTTT	CASLEVGYSNQPQHF
many	TRBV6-1	TRBD2	TRBJ2-1	TGTGCCAGCAAAGTAGCGGGGGGTGACAATGAGCAGTTCTTC	CASKVAGGDNEQFF
.	TRBV5-5	.	TRBJ1-1	TGTGCCAGCAGCACCAAGAGCCCCATGAACACTGAAGCTTTCTTT	CASSTKSPMNTEAFF
.	TRBV29-1	TRBD1	TRBJ2-2	TGCAGCGTGCGTCGACAGGGGTCTAACACCGGGGAGCTGTTTTTT	CSVRRQGSNTGELFF
many	TRBV27	.	TRBJ1-2	TGTGCCAGCAGTTTATCGGGGGTGCACTATGGCTACACCTTC	CASSLSGVHYGYTF
.	TRBV5-1	.	TRBJ2-1	TGCGCCAGCAGCTCGTCCGGGACATCGGACCCGGGGGAGCAGTTCTTC	CASSSSGTSDPGEQFF
.	TRBV12-3/TRBV12-4	.	TRBJ2-7	TGTGCCAGCAGCCGAGGAGGGGGGGAGGAGTACTTC	CASSRGGGEEYF
.	TRBV6-1	TRBD1	TRBJ1-2	TGTGCCAGCAGTCGGGACAGGTCTCCAGGCTACACCTTC	CASSRDRSPGYTF
few	TRBV29-1	.	TRBJ2-5	TGCAGCGTTACCGGACAGCAAGAGACCCAGTACTTC	CSVTGQQETQYF
many	TRBV29-1	.	TRBJ2-1	TGCAGCGCCCCGTACAATGAGCAGTTCTTC	CSAPYNEQFF